This TCR beta chain came from a study of blood T cell repertoires in COVID-19. The wider study: COVID-19 samples collected from the United States, Italy and Spain covered acute and convalescent phases. PBMCs, B-cell-depleted T cells, or T cells were the source of the cDNA or gDNA that made up the material.

CDR1 and CDR2 from the germline V gene are KGHSH and LQKENI. The CDR3 spans 13 residues. V trimming: 4 bases; J trimming: 2 bases; junction bases outside the gene matches: 2. Original data processing: Amplifying reference gene primers gave estimates of nucleated cell counts. Assay used: immunoSEQ multiplex PCR; TCRdb lists only in-frame clones, some missing. V, J and clone size derive from that table, while D and trimming were established from the DNA sequence. This sample yields about 55,000 clones, of which over 80% are seen a single time; under 2% belongs to the top ten. The V and J genes are TRBV18 and TRBJ2-7; 7 bases match TRBD1. Sequencing used peripheral blood. This receptor was obtained from a woman aged 55 to 70 with acute or convalescent COVID-19. In DNA form, the CDR3 reads TGTGCCAGCTCACAGGGGGCAGCCTACGAGCAGTACTTC. Its protein is CASSQGAAYEQYF. The full variable domain, rest sourced from reference TRBV18 and TRBJ2-7, is NAGVMQNPRHLVRRRGQEARLRCSPMKGHSHVYWYRQLPEEGLKFMVYLQKENIIDESGMPKERFSAEFPKEGPSILRIQQVVRGDSAAYFCASSQGAAYEQYFGPGTRLTVT.